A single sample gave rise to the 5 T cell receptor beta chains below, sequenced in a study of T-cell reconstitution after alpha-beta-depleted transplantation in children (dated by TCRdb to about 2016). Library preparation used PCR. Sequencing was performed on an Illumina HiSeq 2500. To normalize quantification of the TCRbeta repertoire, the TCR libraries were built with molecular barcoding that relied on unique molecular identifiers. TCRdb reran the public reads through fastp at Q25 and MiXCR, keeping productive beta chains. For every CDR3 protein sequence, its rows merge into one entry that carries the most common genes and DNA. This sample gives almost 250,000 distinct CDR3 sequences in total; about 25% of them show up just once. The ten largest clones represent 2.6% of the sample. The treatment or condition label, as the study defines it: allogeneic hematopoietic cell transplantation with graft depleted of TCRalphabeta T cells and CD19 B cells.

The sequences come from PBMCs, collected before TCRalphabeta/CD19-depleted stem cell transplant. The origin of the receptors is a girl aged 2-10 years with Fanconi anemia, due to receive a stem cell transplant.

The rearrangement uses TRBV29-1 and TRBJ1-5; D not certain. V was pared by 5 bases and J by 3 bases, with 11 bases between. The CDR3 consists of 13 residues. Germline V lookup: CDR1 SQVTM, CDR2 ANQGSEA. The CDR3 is CSVSDGPNQPQHF. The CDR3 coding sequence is TGCAGCGTTAGTGACGGACCCAATCAGCCCCAGCATTTT.

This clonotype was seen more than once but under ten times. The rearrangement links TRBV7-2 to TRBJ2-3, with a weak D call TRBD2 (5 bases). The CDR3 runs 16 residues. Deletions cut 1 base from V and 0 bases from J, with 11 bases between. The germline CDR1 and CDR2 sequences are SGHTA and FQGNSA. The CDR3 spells CASSLDDYASTDTQYF. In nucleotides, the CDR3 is TGTGCCAGCAGCTTAGACGACTACGCCAGCACAGATACGCAGTATTTT.

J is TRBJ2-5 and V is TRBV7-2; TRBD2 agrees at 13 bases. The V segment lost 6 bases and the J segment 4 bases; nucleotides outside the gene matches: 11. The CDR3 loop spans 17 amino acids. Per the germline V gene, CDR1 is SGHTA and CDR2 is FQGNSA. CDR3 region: CASSPPGLAGMGETQYF. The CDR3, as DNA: TGTGCCAGCAGTCCCCCGGGACTAGCGGGGATGGGAGAGACCCAGTACTTC.

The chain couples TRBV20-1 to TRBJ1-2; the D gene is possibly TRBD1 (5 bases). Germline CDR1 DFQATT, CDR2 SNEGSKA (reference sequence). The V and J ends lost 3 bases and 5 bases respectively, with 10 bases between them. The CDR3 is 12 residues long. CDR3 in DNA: TGCAGTGCTAGTTCGACAGTATATGGCTACACCTTC. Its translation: CSASSTVYGYTF.

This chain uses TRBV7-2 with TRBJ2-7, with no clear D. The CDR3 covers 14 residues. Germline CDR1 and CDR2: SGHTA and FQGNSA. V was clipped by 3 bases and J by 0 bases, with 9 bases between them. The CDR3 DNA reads TGTGCCAGCAGCTTTTCCGGGCCCTCCTACGAGCAGTACTTC. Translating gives CASSFSGPSYEQYF.